This record looks at one T cell receptor (beta chain) sequence and its context. Its specificity is not known. PCR amplification relied on 60 Vbeta primers (plus 13 Jbeta primers). The repertoire was sequenced with immunoSEQ multiplex PCR; TCRdb's copy has only in-frame clones and lacks some. Counted here are about 150,000 clones, approximately 77% occurring once; the ten biggest clones make up around 2%. The source of the sample is a study of cytomegalovirus exposure and HLA in healthy donors. The CDR3 is made up of 14 amino acids. Germline V gene sequence: CDR1 SNHLY, CDR2 FYNNEI. V was shortened by 0 bases and J by 5 bases, with 10 bases between the two germline ends. Findings and limits, study-wide: In vitro data verified three CMV-associated chains as specific for CMV antigens.

The sequence came from a man younger than 40 in good health and CMV-seronegative. The chain couples TRBV2 to TRBJ1-1, with D unresolved. The specimen sequenced was PBMCs. The CDR3 DNA reads as TGTGCCAGCAGTGAAGCGCTTCGAGGGACTGAAGCTTTCTTT. It is translated as CASSEALRGTEAFF.